This entry describes one TCR beta chain. What it binds is unknown. The sample is drawn from a study of cytomegalovirus exposure and HLA in healthy donors. Study-wide results and limits: In an earlier analysis, about 87% or about 30%: the productive usage of most TCR beta V segments.

Germline lookup yields CDR1 MNHNS and CDR2 SASEGT. V was shortened by 2 bases and J by 2 bases, with 7 bases between the two germline ends. The length of the CDR3 is 15 residues. The PCR employed 60 Vbeta primers together with 13 Jbeta primers. Some clones are missing from TCRdb's copy, which holds only in-frame ones; the method was immunoSEQ multiplex PCR. The sample has around 150,000 clones, roughly 80% seen once. The sequence was obtained from a human donor in good health. The sequenced sample was PBMCs. The chain recombines TRBV6-1 with TRBJ2-6, with a possible D match to TRBD2 (5 bases). CDR3 nucleotides: TGTGCCAGCAGTGAATCGGGGACTGGGGCCAACGTCCTGACTTTC. Amino acid sequence: CASSESGTGANVLTF.